The following is a TCR beta chain sequence with its context. This sample is drawn from a study of blood T cell repertoires in COVID-19. About the study: The study drew acute and convalescent COVID-19 samples from the United States, Italy and Spain. PBMCs, B-cell-depleted T cells, or T cells provided the cDNA or gDNA that made up the material.

CDR1 is MNHEY and CDR2 is SMNVEV in the germline V gene (reference sequence). Trimming shortened V by 4 bases and J by 3 bases, and 13 bases separated the two germline ends. The length of the CDR3 is 15 residues. As processed by the authors: Reference gene primer amplification gave estimated nucleated cell counts. Only in-frame clones appear in the TCRdb table, and some are missing; sequencing was by immunoSEQ multiplex PCR. V and J calls and clone size come straight from that table; D and trimming were deduced from the DNA. The table shows fewer than 120,000 clones, with about 75% occurring only once.

Sequences were obtained from peripheral blood. The gene calls are TRBV27 and TRBJ2-1, with a possible D match to TRBD2 (6 bases). This sequence was found in an elderly woman with active or convalescent COVID-19. The DNA of the CDR3 is TGTGCCAGCAGTTCAATAGGAGGGGTCTACAATGAGCAGTTCTTC. Its protein is CASSSIGGVYNEQFF.